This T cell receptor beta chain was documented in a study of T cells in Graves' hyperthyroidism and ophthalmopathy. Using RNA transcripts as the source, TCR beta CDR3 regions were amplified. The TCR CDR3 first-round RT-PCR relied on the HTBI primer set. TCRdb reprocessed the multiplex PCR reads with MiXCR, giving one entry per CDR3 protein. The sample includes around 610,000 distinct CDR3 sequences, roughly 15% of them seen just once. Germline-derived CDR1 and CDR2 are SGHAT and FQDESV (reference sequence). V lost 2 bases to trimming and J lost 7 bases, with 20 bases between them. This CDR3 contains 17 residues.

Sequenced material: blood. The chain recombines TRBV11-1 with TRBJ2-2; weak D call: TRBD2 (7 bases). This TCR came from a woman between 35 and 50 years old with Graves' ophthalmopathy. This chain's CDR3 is CASSLSSGGPLGGELFF. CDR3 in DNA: TGTGCCAGCAGCTTATCTTCGGGGGGCCCTCTGGGCGGGGAGCTGTTTTTT.